A single sample is the source of the 23 T cell receptor beta chains below, sequenced in a study of blood T cell repertoires in COVID-19. Some clones are missing from TCRdb's copy, which holds only in-frame ones; the method was immunoSEQ multiplex PCR. The sample lists 90,000 to 120,000 clones; over 60% were seen once. Sequenced material: peripheral blood. The receptor set was obtained from a man in his sixties or seventies with acute or convalescent COVID-19.

The chain uses TRBV27 and TRBJ1-2; D might be TRBD1 (5 bases). The V gene lost 3 bases and the J gene lost 5 bases, with 7 bases spanning the gap. Germline V gene lookup returns CDR1 MNHEY and CDR2 SMNVEV (reference sequence). There are 12 residues in the CDR3. The CDR3 protein is CASSLAGYGYTF. The DNA of the CDR3 is TGTGCCAGCAGTTTGGCAGGGTATGGCTACACCTTC.

The gene calls are TRBV12-3 or TRBV12-4 and TRBJ1-1; TRBD1 is a possible D gene (6 bases). The CDR3 spans 13 residues. V lost 11 bases to trimming and J lost 10 bases, with 23 bases between them. The CDR3 region is CARRGGGGRVAFF. The CDR3 DNA reads TGTGCCCGCCGTGGGGGCGGGGGGCGCGTAGCTTTCTTT.

This sequence joins TRBV6-5 and TRBJ1-4, with 9 positions matching TRBD1. Trimming took 4 bases from V and 4 from J; bases not matched to a gene: 7. The CDR3 is made up of 16 amino acids. Germline V lookup: CDR1 MNHEY, CDR2 SVGAGI. CDR3 sequence: CASSSYRGHDNEKLFF. CDR3 nucleotide sequence: TGTGCCAGCAGTTCATACAGGGGGCATGATAATGAAAAACTGTTTTTT.

The gene calls are TRBV6-5 and TRBJ2-7; D might be TRBD1 (6 bases). In germline, CDR1 is MNHEY, CDR2 SVGAGI. The CDR3 is made up of 15 amino acids. The germline V and J ends were trimmed by 4 bases and 2 bases, with 15 bases remaining between them. CDR3 coding DNA: TGTGCCAGCAGTTCAACAGGGACCTGGACCTACGAGCAGTACTTC. Translating it yields CASSSTGTWTYEQYF.

In regard to this clone: Other DNA sequences from this sample encode an identical CDR3 as well. The V call is TRBV19, the J call TRBJ2-7, with D tentatively TRBD1 (5 bases). The ends were cut back, 6 bases at V and 4 bases at J, with 13 bases in the middle. CDR1 is LNHDA, CDR2 SQIVND, per germline (reference sequence). This CDR3 has 13 amino acids. Here the CDR3 DNA reads TGTGCCAGTAGCAGGCCCCAGGGTTACGAGCAGTACTTC. It encodes CASSRPQGYEQYF. Based on the CDR3 plus reference TRBV19 and TRBJ2-7, the full variable domain is DGGITQSPKYLFRKEGQNVTLSCEQNLNHDAMYWYRQDPGQGLRLIYYSQIVNDFQKGDIAEGYSVSREKKESFPLTVTSAQKNPTAFYLCASSRPQGYEQYFGPGTRLTVT.

The table lists this clone with a count of one. The chain joins TRBV5-1 to TRBJ1-5; 7 positions match TRBD1. V lost 4 bases, J lost 4 bases, and 11 bases stayed unmatched. The germline V gene encodes CDR1 SGHRS and CDR2 YFSETQ. The CDR3 has 16 amino acids. The CDR3 loop is CASSPGLGTENQPQHF. In DNA, the CDR3 is TGCGCCAGCAGCCCGGGGCTGGGGACAGAAAATCAGCCCCAGCATTTT. Variable domain in full (rest from reference TRBV5-1 and TRBJ1-5): KAGVTQTPRYLIKTRGQQVTLSCSPISGHRSVSWYQQTPGQGLQFLFEYFSETQRNKGNFPGRFSGRQFSNSRSEMNVSTLELGDSALYLCASSPGLGTENQPQHFGDGTRLSIL.

The rearrangement links TRBV6-5 to TRBJ2-5; TRBD2 matches 10 bases. Germline trimming cut 2 bases from V and 2 bases from J; bases unmatched to any gene: 5. The length of the CDR3 is 16 residues. Looked up from germline, CDR1 is MNHEY and CDR2 is SVGAGI. CDR3 in amino acids: CASSYTLAGAQETQYF. DNA of the CDR3: TGTGCCAGCAGTTACACCCTAGCGGGGGCGCAAGAGACCCAGTACTTC.

The DNA of the CDR3 is TGTGCCAGCAGTTTGGGACAGGGGAATTCACCCCTCCACTTT. Amino acids: CASSLGQGNSPLHF. V usage is TRBV28 and J usage is TRBJ1-6; the match to TRBD1 covers 10 bases. After removal of 3 bases from V and 7 bases from J, the junction contained 0 bases not matched to a gene. This CDR3 is built from 14 residues. From germline, CDR1 is MDHEN and CDR2 SYDVKM.

V and J are TRBV7-2 and TRBJ2-1; perhaps TRBD1 as D (6 bases). Germline V gene lookup returns CDR1 SGHTA and CDR2 FQGNSA. This CDR3 region has 15 residues. Trimming shortened V by 5 bases and J by 0 bases, and 11 bases separated the two germline ends. The CDR3 region is CASSQDSSSYNEQFF. Here the CDR3 DNA reads TGTGCCAGCAGCCAGGACAGTAGCTCCTACAATGAGCAGTTCTTC. Variable domain in full (rest from reference TRBV7-2 and TRBJ2-1): GAGVSQSPSNKVTEKGKDVELRCDPISGHTALYWYRQSLGQGLEFLIYFQGNSAPDKSGLPSDRFSAERTGGSVSTLTIQRTQQEDSAVYLCASSQDSSSYNEQFFGPGTRLTVL.

The chain is built from TRBV10-3 and TRBJ1-6; TRBD1 matches at 7 bases. The V gene's germline CDR1 is ENHRY and CDR2 SYGVKD. The CDR3 loop spans 17 amino acids. Trimming took 0 bases from V and 4 from J; bases not matched to a gene: 6. The DNA of the CDR3 is TGTGCCATCAGTGAGTCGAAACGGGACAGATATAATTCACCCCTCCACTTT. Its translation is CAISESKRDRYNSPLHF.

This sequence joins TRBV5-5 and TRBJ1-4; 9 nucleotides line up with TRBD1. Germline CDR1 is SGHKS and CDR2 is YYEKEE (reference sequence). J gave up 5 bases and V 4 bases, and 3 bases lay outside the gene matches. The CDR3 runs to 14 residues. For the CDR3, the DNA is TGTGCCAGCAGCCCCGGGACAGGGAATGAAAAACTGTTTTTT. Translation: CASSPGTGNEKLFF.

This rearrangement joins TRBV5-1 to TRBJ2-5, with D possibly matching TRBD1 (6 bases). Germline V lookup: CDR1 SGHRS, CDR2 YFSETQ. Between the trimmed V and J ends, which lost 4 bases and 1 base, there was a span of 11 bases. The CDR3 has 14 residues. This CDR3 reads CASSPGRGQETQYF. CDR3 bases: TGCGCCAGCAGCCCAGGCAGGGGCCAAGAGACCCAGTACTTC.

The chain couples TRBV7-9 to TRBJ2-1; D is possibly TRBD1 (6 bases). The germline CDR1 and CDR2 sequences are SEHNR and FQNEAQ (reference sequence). This CDR3 is 14 amino acids long. Trimming cost V 5 bases and J 2 bases, with 10 bases left between them. CDR3 protein: CASSPWTAYNEQFF. CDR3 in DNA: TGTGCCAGCAGCCCATGGACAGCCTACAATGAGCAGTTCTTC. The whole variable domain, filled in from reference TRBV7-9 and TRBJ2-1, reads DTGVSQNPRHKITKRGQNVTFRCDPISEHNRLYWYRQTLGQGPEFLTYFQNEAQLEKSRLLSDRFSAERPKGSFSTLEIQRTEQGDSAMYLCASSPWTAYNEQFFGPGTRLTVL.

This sequence joins TRBV6-5 and TRBJ2-7; 7 positions agree with TRBD1. CDR3 length: 14 residues. Germline loops: CDR1 MNHEY, CDR2 SVGAGI. Germline trimming cut 2 bases from V and 4 bases from J; bases unmatched to any gene: 5. In DNA form, the CDR3 reads TGTGCCAGCAGTTACCAGGGGGTGAGGTACGAGCAGTACTTC. Residues: CASSYQGVRYEQYF.

This chain connects TRBV12-3 or TRBV12-4 to TRBJ1-1; D perhaps matches TRBD1 (5 bases). The germline V and J ends were trimmed by 6 bases and 1 base, with 6 bases remaining between them. This CDR3 has 12 residues. The CDR3 reads CASRTENTEAFF. The CDR3 region has the DNA TGTGCCAGCAGGACAGAGAACACTGAAGCTTTCTTT.

This clone was seen more than once but under ten times. The rearrangement joins TRBV5-1 to TRBJ2-3; TRBD2 aligns across 10 bases. The CDR3 covers 18 residues. Germline loops: CDR1 SGHRS, CDR2 YFSETQ. Unmatched junction bases numbered 9, after V lost 2 bases and J lost 0 bases. The CDR3 DNA sequence: TGCGCCAGCAGCTTTCTAGCGGGGGTGATTCCTAGCACAGATACGCAGTATTTT. It translates to CASSFLAGVIPSTDTQYF.

The chain couples TRBV6-5 to TRBJ2-7; 10 positions match TRBD1. This CDR3 spans 13 amino acids. Trimming took 6 bases from V and 5 from J; bases not matched to a gene: 4. CDR1 and CDR2 from the germline V gene are MNHEY and SVGAGI. The CDR3 loop reads CASSETGGHEQYF. CDR3 nucleotides: TGTGCCAGCAGCGAGACAGGGGGCCACGAGCAGTACTTC.

This clone was seen just once. The sample contains more than one DNA sequence encoding this CDR3. The genes are TRBV27 and TRBJ1-2; 7 bases are shared with TRBD1. Looked up from germline, CDR1 is MNHEY and CDR2 is SMNVEV (reference sequence). There are 14 residues in the CDR3. Losses at the gene ends were 5 bases for V and 2 bases for J; bases not matched to a gene: 5. CDR3: CASSPRQGNYGYTF. DNA of the CDR3: TGTGCCAGCAGTCCGCGACAGGGCAACTATGGCTACACCTTC.

The gene calls are TRBV18 and TRBJ1-3, with D perhaps matching TRBD1 (5 bases). CDR3 length: 14 residues. Per germline, CDR1 KGHSH and CDR2 LQKENI. V shed 3 bases and J shed 0 bases, with 6 bases lying between them. The CDR3 region is CASSPTVSGNTIYF. DNA of the CDR3: TGTGCCAGCTCACCGACAGTCTCTGGAAACACCATATATTTT.

The chain has TRBV2 and TRBJ1-5; a weak D match, TRBD1 (6 bases). Germline V gene data show CDR1 as SNHLY and CDR2 as FYNNEI. The CDR3 consists of 15 residues. The V end was cut by 4 bases, the J end by 5 bases, with 15 bases between. CDR3 DNA sequence: TGTGCCAGCAGTGCCGCGGAGGGGGGGTATCAGCCCCAGCATTTT. Its protein product is CASSAAEGGYQPQHF.

This clone was seen only a few times. The rearrangement uses TRBV12-5 and TRBJ2-2, with TRBD2 matching 7 bases. J was trimmed by 4 bases and V by 0 bases; bases with no gene match: 11. Germline V CDR1 and CDR2: LGHNT, FRNRAP. The CDR3 is made up of 18 amino acids. CDR3 DNA: TGTGCTAGTGGTTTGGTACGCCAGCGGGGCTTCTCCACCGGGGAGCTGTTTTTT. Translating it yields CASGLVRQRGFSTGELFF.

A word on this clone: A read error may produce the germline difference seen at one junction end. The genes are TRBV7-7 and TRBJ1-1; 10 nucleotides align to TRBD1. The CDR3 is made up of 17 amino acids. Germline values: CDR1 SSHAT, CDR2 FNYEAQ (reference sequence). The CDR3 DNA sequence: TGTGCTAGCAGCTTAGCCCGACAGGGGGCGCGGTACACTGAAGCTTTCTTT. Residues: CASSLARQGARYTEAFF. The full variable domain, rest sourced from reference TRBV7-7 and TRBJ1-1, is GAGVSQSPRYKVTKRGQDVTLRCDPISSHATLYWYQQALGQGPEFLTYFNYEAQPDKSGLPSDRFSAERPEGSISTLTIQRTEQRDSAMYRCASSLARQGARYTEAFFGQGTRLTVV.

This sequence joins TRBV6-5 and TRBJ1-2; tentatively, D is TRBD1 (6 bases). There are 12 residues in the CDR3. Between the trimmed V and J ends, which lost 7 bases and 4 bases, there was a span of 10 bases. The V gene's germline CDR1 is MNHEY and CDR2 SVGAGI. In nucleotides, the CDR3 is TGTGCCAGCACTCCGGACAGCTATGGCTACACCTTC. It encodes CASTPDSYGYTF.